This TCR beta chain is from a study of blood T cell repertoires in COVID-19. Study-level background: From the United States, Italy and Spain came samples of acute and convalescent COVID-19. From T cells, B-cell-depleted T cells, or PBMCs came the material, which was cDNA or gDNA.

In the original analysis: It was from reference gene primer amplification that nucleated cell counts were estimated. Produced via immunoSEQ multiplex PCR; TCRdb's table is partial and in-frame only. The V and J calls and clone size were taken over from that table, and D and trimming were inferred from the DNA. In the table there are 540,000 or so clones, 70% to 90% of which are singletons. Trimming took off 0 bases at V and 5 bases at J, with 8 bases between the two ends. The CDR3 loop spans 14 amino acids. Germline loops: CDR1 MNHNS, CDR2 SASEGT. This clone was seen a handful of times. The Seattle patients, enrolled during active infection, were followed longitudinally.

The genes are TRBV6-1 and TRBJ1-5; D is undetermined. Input material: peripheral blood. The origin of this receptor is a woman in her forties or fifties with COVID-19, enrolled during active disease. The CDR3 coding sequence is TGTGCCAGCAGTGAAGCGGACTGGTATCAGCCCCAGCATTTT. This translates into CASSEADWYQPQHF.